This is a list of T cell receptor beta chains from one sample in a study of chemoradiotherapy in HPV16-positive cancers. Libraries were prepared by immunoSEQ multiplex PCR; TCRdb keeps only in-frame clonotypes and omits some of them. The sample has about 24,000 clones, approximately 94% seen once. The biological material was taken from a patient who underwent chemoradiotherapy. The receptors were gathered from a human donor with HPV-associated anogenital cancer. The CDR3 runs from the conserved cysteine through the conserved F or W. D genes are given only for firm matches. The size entry is marked missing in some rows and otherwise reads once, few, many or a size class.

size	V	D	J	CDR3	DNA
NA	TRBV19	TRBD2	TRBJ2-2	CASAGTGGTGELFF	TGTGCCAGCGCCGGGACGGGAGGCACCGGGGAGCTGTTTTTT
NA	TRBV7-2	TRBD2	TRBJ2-1	CASSLKRGSSYNEQFF	TGTGCCAGCAGCCTAAAGCGGGGGAGCTCCTACAATGAGCAGTTCTTC
once	TRBV29-1	NA	TRBJ1-4	CSVGAGTNEKLFF	TGCAGCGTAGGGGCGGGGACTAATGAAAAACTGTTTTTT
NA	TRBV6-6	TRBD1	TRBJ2-2	CASSNRDRGNTGELFF	TGTGCCAGCAGTAATCGGGACAGGGGAAACACCGGGGAGCTGTTTTTT
NA	TRBV25-1	NA	TRBJ1-4	CASSEPRGATNEKLFF	TGTGCCAGCAGTGAACCCAGGGGTGCAACTAATGAAAAACTGTTTTTT
NA	TRBV7-6	NA	TRBJ2-7	CASSPLTNSYEQYF	TGTGCCAGCAGCCCCCTGACTAACTCCTACGAGCAGTACTTC
NA	TRBV27	NA	TRBJ1-3	CASRDKGAGNTIYF	TGTGCCAGCCGTGATAAGGGGGCTGGAAACACCATATATTTT
once	TRBV4-2	NA	TRBJ2-1	CASSQDLGEQFF	TGTGCCAGCAGCCAAGATTTGGGTGAGCAGTTCTTC
NA	TRBV27	NA	TRBJ2-1	CASSPLDGDEQFF	TGTGCCAGCAGTCCCTTGGACGGGGATGAGCAGTTCTTC
NA	TRBV28	NA	TRBJ1-2	CASSFRTPRLYTF	TGTGCCAGCAGTTTCCGCACACCAAGGCTCTACACCTTC
NA	TRBV7-2	NA	TRBJ1-1	CASSSLWSGEAFF	TGTGCCAGCAGCTCCCTTTGGAGTGGGGAAGCTTTCTTT
NA	TRBV19	NA	TRBJ2-3	CASGPSTDTQYF	TGTGCCTCCGGGCCTAGCACAGATACGCAGTATTTT
NA	TRBV19	NA	TRBJ1-4	CATARLAREKLFF	TGTGCCACGGCACGTCTGGCAAGGGAAAAACTGTTTTTT
NA	TRBV7-2	TRBD1	TRBJ2-3	CASSLRGPGQVATDTQYF	TGTGCCAGCAGTCTCCGCGGTCCGGGACAGGTGGCCACAGATACGCAGTATTTT
NA	TRBV10-3	TRBD1	TRBJ1-1	CAISVRDRNTEAFF	TGTGCCATCAGTGTCAGGGACAGGAACACTGAAGCTTTCTTT
NA	TRBV4-1	NA	TRBJ2-7	CASSQFGAGSLYEQYF	TGCGCCAGCAGCCAATTTGGGGCAGGTTCCCTCTACGAGCAGTACTTC
NA	TRBV30	NA	TRBJ1-6	CAWSPRRGSYNSPLHF	TGTGCCTGGAGTCCTCGTAGAGGGTCCTATAATTCACCCCTCCACTTT
NA	TRBV11-3	NA	TRBJ2-7	CASSPKDGPYEQYF	TGTGCCAGCAGCCCAAAGGACGGCCCCTACGAGCAGTACTTC
NA	TRBV29-1	TRBD2	TRBJ2-3	CSLTSGSTDTQYF	TGCAGCCTCACTAGCGGGAGCACAGATACGCAGTATTTT
NA	TRBV4-2	NA	TRBJ1-5	CASSQDMNSNQPQHF	TGTGCCAGCAGCCAAGATATGAATAGCAATCAGCCCCAGCATTTT
once	TRBV18	NA	TRBJ1-5	CASSPIRGWEPQHF	TGTGCCAGCTCACCCATACGGGGATGGGAGCCCCAGCATTTT
few	TRBV5-4	NA	TRBJ2-7	CASSTSPGSSEAYEQYF	TGTGCCAGCAGCACTTCCCCTGGGAGTTCAGAGGCCTACGAGCAGTACTTC
NA	TRBV19	TRBD1	TRBJ1-5	CASSRVRGTVSNQPQHF	TGTGCCAGTAGTAGGGTCAGGGGGACGGTAAGCAATCAGCCCCAGCATTTT
NA	TRBV19	NA	TRBJ2-6	CASRDSGANVLTF	TGTGCCAGTAGGGACTCTGGGGCCAACGTCCTGACTTTC
NA	TRBV19	NA	TRBJ2-6	CASSSAALHSGANVLTF	TGTGCCAGTAGTTCGGCGGCGCTACACTCTGGGGCCAACGTCCTGACTTTC
NA	TRBV5-1	TRBD1	TRBJ2-4	CASSLARTGAKNIQYF	TGCGCCAGCAGCTTGGCTAGGACAGGGGCCAAAAACATTCAGTACTTC
NA	TRBV5-1	TRBD1	TRBJ1-5	CASSLQGARDQPQHF	TGCGCCAGCAGCCTACAGGGGGCACGGGATCAGCCCCAGCATTTT
NA	TRBV2	NA	TRBJ2-7	CASSEHSNSYEQYF	TGTGCCAGCAGTGAACACAGTAACTCCTACGAGCAGTACTTC
NA	TRBV6-5	TRBD2	TRBJ2-1	CASSSNPSGRGEQFF	TGTGCCAGCAGTTCTAACCCTAGCGGGAGGGGTGAGCAGTTCTTC
NA	TRBV5-1	TRBD2	TRBJ2-3	CASSLGPLAGGTDTQYF	TGCGCCAGCAGCTTGGGCCCACTAGCGGGAGGTACAGATACGCAGTATTTT